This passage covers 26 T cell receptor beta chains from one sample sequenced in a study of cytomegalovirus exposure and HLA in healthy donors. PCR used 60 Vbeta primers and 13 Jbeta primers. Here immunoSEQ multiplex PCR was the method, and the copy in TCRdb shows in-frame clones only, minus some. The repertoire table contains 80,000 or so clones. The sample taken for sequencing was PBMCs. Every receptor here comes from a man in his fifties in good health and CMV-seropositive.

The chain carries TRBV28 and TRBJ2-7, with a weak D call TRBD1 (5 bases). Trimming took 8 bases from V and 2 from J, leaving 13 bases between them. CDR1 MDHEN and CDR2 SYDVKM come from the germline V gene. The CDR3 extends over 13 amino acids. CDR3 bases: TGTGCCAGCGGGGCCCTCGAGCCCTACGAGCAGTACTTC. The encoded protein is CASGALEPYEQYF.

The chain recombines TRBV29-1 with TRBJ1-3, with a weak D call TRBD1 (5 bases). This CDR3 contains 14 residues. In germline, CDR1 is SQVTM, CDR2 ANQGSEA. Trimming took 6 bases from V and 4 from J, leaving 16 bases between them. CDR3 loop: CSVASGMEGNTIYF. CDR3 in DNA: TGCAGCGTCGCCTCAGGGATGGAGGGAAACACCATATATTTT.

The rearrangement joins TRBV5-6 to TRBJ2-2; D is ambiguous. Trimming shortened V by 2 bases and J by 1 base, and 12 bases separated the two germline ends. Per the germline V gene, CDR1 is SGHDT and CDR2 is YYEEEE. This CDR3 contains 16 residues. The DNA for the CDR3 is TGTGCCAGCAGCTTACGACTGGTCCGGAACACCGGGGAGCTGTTTTTT. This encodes CASSLRLVRNTGELFF.

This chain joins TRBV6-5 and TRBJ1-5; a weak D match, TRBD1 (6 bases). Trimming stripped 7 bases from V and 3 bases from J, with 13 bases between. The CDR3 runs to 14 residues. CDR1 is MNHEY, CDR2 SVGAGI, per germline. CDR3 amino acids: CASNTGFVNQPQHF. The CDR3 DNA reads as TGTGCCAGCAATACAGGGTTCGTCAATCAGCCCCAGCATTTT.

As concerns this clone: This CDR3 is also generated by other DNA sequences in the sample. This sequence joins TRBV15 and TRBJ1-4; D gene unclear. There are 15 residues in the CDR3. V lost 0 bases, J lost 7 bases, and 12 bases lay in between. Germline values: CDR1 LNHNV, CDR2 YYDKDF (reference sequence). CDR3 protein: CATSRDGGPSEKLFF. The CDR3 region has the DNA TGTGCCACCAGCAGAGATGGAGGGCCGAGTGAAAAACTGTTTTTT. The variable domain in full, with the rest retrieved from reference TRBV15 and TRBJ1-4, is DAMVIQNPRYQVTQFGKPVTLSCSQTLNHNVMYWYQQKSSQAPKLLFHYYDKDFNNEADTPDNFQSRRPNTSFCFLDIRSPGLGDTAMYLCATSRDGGPSEKLFFGSGTQLSVL.

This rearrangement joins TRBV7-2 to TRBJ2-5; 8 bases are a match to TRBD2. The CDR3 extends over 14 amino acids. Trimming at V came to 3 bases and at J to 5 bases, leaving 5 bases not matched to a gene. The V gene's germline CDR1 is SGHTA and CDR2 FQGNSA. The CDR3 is CASSFRGGGETQYF. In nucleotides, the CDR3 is TGTGCCAGCAGCTTTCGGGGGGGCGGGGAGACCCAGTACTTC.

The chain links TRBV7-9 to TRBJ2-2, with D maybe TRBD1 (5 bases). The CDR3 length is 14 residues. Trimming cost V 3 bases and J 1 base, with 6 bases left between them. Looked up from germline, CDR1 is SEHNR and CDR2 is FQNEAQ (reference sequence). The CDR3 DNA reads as TGTGCCAGCAGCTTCGGACAGAACACCGGGGAGCTGTTTTTT. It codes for CASSFGQNTGELFF.

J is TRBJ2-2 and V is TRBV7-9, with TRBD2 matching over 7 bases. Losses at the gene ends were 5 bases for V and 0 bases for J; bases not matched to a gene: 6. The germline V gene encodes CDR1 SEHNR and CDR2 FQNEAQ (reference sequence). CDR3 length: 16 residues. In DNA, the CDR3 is TGTGCCAGCAGCCCAGGGACTACAACGAACACCGGGGAGCTGTTTTTT. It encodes CASSPGTTTNTGELFF.

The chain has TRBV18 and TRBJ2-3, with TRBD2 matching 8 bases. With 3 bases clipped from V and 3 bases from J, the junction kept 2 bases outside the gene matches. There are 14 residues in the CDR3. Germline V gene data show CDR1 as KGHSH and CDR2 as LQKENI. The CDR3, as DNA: TGTGCCAGCTCACCCGTAGCGGGAACAGATACGCAGTATTTT. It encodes CASSPVAGTDTQYF. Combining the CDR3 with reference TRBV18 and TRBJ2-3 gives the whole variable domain NAGVMQNPRHLVRRRGQEARLRCSPMKGHSHVYWYRQLPEEGLKFMVYLQKENIIDESGMPKERFSAEFPKEGPSILRIQQVVRGDSAAYFCASSPVAGTDTQYFGPGTRLTVL.

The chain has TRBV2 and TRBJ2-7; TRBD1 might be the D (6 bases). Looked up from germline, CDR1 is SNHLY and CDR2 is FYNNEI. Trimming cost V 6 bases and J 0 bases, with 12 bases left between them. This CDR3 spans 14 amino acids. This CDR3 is CASSHRVLSYEQYF. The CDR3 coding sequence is TGTGCCAGCAGCCACAGGGTCCTCTCCTACGAGCAGTACTTC. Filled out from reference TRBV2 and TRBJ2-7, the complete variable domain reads EPEVTQTPSHQVTQMGQEVILRCVPISNHLYFYWYRQILGQKVEFLVSFYNNEISEKSEIFDDQFSVERPDGSNFTLKIRSTKLEDSAMYFCASSHRVLSYEQYFGPGTRLTVT.

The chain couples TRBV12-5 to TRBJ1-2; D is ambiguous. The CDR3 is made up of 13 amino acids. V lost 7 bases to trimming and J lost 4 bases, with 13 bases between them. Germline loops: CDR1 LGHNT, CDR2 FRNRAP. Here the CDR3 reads CASAPGGSYGYTF. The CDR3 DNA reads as TGTGCTAGTGCCCCCGGCGGGAGCTATGGCTACACCTTC.

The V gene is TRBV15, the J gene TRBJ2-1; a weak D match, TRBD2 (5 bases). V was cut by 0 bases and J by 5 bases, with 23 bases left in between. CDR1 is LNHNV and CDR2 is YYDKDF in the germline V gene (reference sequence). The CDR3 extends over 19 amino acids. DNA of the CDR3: TGTGCCACCAGCAGAGACTCGGTTGGTTTTGGACTTACCGACAATGAGCAGTTCTTC. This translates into CATSRDSVGFGLTDNEQFF. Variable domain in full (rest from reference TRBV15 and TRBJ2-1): DAMVIQNPRYQVTQFGKPVTLSCSQTLNHNVMYWYQQKSSQAPKLLFHYYDKDFNNEADTPDNFQSRRPNTSFCFLDIRSPGLGDTAMYLCATSRDSVGFGLTDNEQFFGPGTRLTVL.

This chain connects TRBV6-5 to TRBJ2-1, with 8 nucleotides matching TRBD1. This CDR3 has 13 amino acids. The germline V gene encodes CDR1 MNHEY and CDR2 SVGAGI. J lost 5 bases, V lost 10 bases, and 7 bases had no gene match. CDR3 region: CATGTGFHNEQFF. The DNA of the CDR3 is TGTGCCACAGGGACAGGATTCCACAATGAGCAGTTCTTC.

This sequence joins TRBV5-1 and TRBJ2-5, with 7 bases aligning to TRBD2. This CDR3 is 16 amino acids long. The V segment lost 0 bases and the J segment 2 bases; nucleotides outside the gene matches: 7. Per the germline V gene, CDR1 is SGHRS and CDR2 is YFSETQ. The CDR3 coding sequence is TGCGCCAGCAGCTTGGGGGGACTACCGGGACAAGAGACCCAGTACTTC. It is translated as CASSLGGLPGQETQYF.

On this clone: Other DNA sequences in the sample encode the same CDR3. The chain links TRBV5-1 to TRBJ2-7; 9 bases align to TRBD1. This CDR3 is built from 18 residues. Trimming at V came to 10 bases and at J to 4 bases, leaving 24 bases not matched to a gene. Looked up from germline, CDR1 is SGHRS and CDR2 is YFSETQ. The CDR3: CAHSSSPISGQGTYEQYF. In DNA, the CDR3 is TGCGCCCACAGCTCGTCACCTATATCGGGACAGGGTACGTACGAGCAGTACTTC.

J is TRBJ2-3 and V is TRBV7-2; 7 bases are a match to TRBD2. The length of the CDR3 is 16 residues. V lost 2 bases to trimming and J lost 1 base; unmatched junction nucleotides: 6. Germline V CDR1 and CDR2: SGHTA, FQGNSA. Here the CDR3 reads CASSLMRERGTDTQYF. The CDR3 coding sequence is TGTGCCAGCAGCTTAATGCGGGAGAGGGGCACAGATACGCAGTATTTT.

The CDR3, as DNA: TGTGCCAGCAGTCTGGGGGGGGACGGGACTACGCACCGCTACGAGCAGTACTTC. Protein sequence: CASSLGGDGTTHRYEQYF. This chain joins TRBV28 and TRBJ2-7; TRBD2 agrees at 7 bases. Germline CDR1 MDHEN, CDR2 SYDVKM. The CDR3 runs to 18 residues. J gave up 3 bases and V 5 bases, and 19 bases lay outside the gene matches.

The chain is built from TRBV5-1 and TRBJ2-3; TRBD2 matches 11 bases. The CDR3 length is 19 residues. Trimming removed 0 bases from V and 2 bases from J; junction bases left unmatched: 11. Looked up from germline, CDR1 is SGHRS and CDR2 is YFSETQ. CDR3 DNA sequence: TGCGCCAGCAGCTTGGGCCTTATAACTAGCGGGGGATTCACAGATACGCAGTATTTT. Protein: CASSLGLITSGGFTDTQYF.

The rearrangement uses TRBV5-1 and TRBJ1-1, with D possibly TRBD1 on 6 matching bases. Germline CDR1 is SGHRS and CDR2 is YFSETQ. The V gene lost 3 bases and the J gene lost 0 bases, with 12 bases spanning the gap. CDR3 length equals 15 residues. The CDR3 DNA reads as TGCGCCAGCAGCTCAATACAGGGCATGAACACTGAAGCTTTCTTT. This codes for CASSSIQGMNTEAFF.

This CDR3 is CATSASGGATDTQYF. The CDR3 DNA sequence: TGTGCCACCTCGGCTAGCGGGGGGGCCACAGATACGCAGTATTTT. The rearrangement uses TRBV15 and TRBJ2-3, with 12 bases aligning to TRBD2. The CDR3 is 15 residues long. V shed 8 bases and J 2 bases; nucleotides not matched to a gene: 5. The germline V gene encodes CDR1 LNHNV and CDR2 YYDKDF (reference sequence).

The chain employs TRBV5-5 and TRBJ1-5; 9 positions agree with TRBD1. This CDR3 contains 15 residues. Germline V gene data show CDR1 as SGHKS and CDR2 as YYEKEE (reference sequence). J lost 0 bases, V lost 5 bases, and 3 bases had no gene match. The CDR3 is CASRWDRDSNQPQHF. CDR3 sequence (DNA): TGTGCCAGCAGATGGGACAGGGATAGCAATCAGCCCCAGCATTTT.

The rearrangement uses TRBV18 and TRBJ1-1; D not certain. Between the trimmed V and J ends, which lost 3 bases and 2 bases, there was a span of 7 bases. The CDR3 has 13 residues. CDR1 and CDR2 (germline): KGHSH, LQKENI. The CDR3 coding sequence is TGTGCCAGCTCACCGGCAGTTAACACTGAAGCTTTCTTT. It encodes CASSPAVNTEAFF.

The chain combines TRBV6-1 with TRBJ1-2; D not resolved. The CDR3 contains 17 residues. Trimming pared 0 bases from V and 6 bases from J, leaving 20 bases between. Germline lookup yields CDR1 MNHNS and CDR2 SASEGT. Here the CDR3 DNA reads TGTGCCAGCAGTGAAGCGCACCTAGAGAGGGTATACAATGGCTACACCTTC. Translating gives CASSEAHLERVYNGYTF.

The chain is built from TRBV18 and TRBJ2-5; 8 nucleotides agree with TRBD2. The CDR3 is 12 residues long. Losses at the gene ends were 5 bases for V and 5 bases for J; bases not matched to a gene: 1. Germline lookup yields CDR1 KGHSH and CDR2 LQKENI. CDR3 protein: CASSSGGETQYF. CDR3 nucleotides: TGTGCCAGCTCATCGGGGGGGGAGACCCAGTACTTC.

CDR3 sequence: CASSYSRGLRGYTF. CDR3 nucleotides: TGTGCCAGCAGTTACTCCAGGGGGTTGCGAGGCTACACCTTC. V and J are TRBV6-5 and TRBJ1-2; 7 bases are shared with TRBD1. The CDR3 consists of 14 residues. CDR1 is MNHEY and CDR2 is SVGAGI in the germline V gene. J gave up 8 bases and V 0 bases, and 6 bases lay outside the gene matches.

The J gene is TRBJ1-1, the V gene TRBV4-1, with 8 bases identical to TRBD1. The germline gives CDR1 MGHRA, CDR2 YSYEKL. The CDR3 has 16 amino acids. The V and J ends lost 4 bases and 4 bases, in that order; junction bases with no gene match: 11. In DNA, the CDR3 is TGCGCCAGCAGCCTTTCAGGGGGCGGTGAGGGCACTGAAGCTTTCTTT. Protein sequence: CASSLSGGGEGTEAFF.